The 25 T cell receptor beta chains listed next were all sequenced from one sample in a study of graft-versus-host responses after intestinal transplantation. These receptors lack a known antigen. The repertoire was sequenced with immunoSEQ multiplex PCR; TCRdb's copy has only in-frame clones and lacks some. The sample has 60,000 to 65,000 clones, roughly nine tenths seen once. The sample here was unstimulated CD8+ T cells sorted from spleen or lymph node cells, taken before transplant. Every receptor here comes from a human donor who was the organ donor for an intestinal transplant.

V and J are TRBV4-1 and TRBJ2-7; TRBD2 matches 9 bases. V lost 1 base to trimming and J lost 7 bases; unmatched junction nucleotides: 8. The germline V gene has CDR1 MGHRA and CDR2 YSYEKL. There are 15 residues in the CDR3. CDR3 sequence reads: CASSQGREGQSEQYF. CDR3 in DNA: TGCGCCAGCAGCCAAGGGCGGGAGGGCCAGAGTGAGCAGTACTTC.

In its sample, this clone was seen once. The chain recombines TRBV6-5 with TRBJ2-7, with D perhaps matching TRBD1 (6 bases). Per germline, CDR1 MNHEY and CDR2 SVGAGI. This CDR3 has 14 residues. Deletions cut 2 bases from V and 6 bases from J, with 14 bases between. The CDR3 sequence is CASSYLDSLIEQYF. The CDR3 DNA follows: TGTGCCAGCAGTTACCTGGACAGCCTCATCGAGCAGTACTTC.

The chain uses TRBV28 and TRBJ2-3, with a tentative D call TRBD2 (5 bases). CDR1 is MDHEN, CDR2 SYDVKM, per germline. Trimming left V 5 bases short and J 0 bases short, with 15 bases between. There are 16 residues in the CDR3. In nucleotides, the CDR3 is TGTGCCAGCAGTCCAATAAGGAGAGGGAGCACAGATACGCAGTATTTT. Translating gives CASSPIRRGSTDTQYF.

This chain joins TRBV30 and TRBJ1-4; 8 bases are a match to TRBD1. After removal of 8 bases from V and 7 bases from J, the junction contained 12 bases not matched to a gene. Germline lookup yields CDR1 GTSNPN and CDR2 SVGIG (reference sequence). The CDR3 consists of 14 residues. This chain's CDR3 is CAGSSDRAAEKLFF. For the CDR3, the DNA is TGTGCCGGATCCTCGGACAGGGCCGCTGAAAAACTGTTTTTT.

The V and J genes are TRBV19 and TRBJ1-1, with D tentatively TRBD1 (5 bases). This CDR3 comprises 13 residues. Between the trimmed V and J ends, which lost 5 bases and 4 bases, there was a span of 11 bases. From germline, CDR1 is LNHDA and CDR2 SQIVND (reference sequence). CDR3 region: CASSLGEGTEAFF. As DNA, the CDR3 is TGTGCCAGTAGTTTAGGGGAGGGCACTGAAGCTTTCTTT.

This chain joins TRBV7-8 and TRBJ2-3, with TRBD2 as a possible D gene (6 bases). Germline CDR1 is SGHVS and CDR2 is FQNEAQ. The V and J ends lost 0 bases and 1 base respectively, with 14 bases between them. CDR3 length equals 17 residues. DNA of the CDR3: TGTGCCAGCAGCTTAGCCCGACGGGAGTGGGGCACAGATACGCAGTATTTT. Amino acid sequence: CASSLARREWGTDTQYF.

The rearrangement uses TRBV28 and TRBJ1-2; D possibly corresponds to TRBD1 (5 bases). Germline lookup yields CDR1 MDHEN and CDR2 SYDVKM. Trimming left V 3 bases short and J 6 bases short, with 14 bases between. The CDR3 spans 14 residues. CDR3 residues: CASSFMSGRDGYTF. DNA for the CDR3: TGTGCCAGCAGTTTTATGTCAGGGAGGGATGGCTACACCTTC.

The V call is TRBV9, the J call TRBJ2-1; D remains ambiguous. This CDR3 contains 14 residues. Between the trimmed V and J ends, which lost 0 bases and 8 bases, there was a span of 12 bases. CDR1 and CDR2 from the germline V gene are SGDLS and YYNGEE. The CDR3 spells CASSVGSRSDEQFF. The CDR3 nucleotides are TGTGCCAGCAGCGTAGGATCGCGGAGTGATGAGCAGTTCTTC.

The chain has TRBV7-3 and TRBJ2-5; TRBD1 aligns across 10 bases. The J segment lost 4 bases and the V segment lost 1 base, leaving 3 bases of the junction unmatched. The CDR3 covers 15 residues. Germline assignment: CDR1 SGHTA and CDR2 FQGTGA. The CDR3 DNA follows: TGTGCCAGCAGCTTAAGCGGACAGGGGGTAGAGACCCAGTACTTC. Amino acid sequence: CASSLSGQGVETQYF. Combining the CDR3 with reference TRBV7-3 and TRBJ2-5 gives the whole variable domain GAGVSQTPSNKVTEKGKYVELRCDPISGHTALYWYRQSLGQGPEFLIYFQGTGAADDSGLPNDRFFAVRPEGSVSTLKIQRTERGDSAVYLCASSLSGQGVETQYFGPGTRLLVL.

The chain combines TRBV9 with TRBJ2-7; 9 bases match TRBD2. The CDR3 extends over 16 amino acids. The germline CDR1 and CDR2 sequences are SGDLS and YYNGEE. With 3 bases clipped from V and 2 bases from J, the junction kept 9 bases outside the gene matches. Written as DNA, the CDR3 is TGTGCCAGCAGCGCCCGAATTAGCGGGAGCCCCTACGAGCAGTACTTC. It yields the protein CASSARISGSPYEQYF.

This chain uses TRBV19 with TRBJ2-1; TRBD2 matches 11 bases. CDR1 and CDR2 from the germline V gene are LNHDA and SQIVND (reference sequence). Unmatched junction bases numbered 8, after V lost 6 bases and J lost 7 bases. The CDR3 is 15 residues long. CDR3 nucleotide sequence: TGTGCCAGTAGGCCGAGACTAGCGGGACCTAATGAGCAGTTCTTC. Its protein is CASRPRLAGPNEQFF.

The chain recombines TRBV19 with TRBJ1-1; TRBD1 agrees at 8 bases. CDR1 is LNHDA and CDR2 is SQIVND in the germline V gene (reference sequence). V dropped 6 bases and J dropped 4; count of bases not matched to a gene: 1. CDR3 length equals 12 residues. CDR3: CASSQGATEAFF. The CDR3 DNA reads TGTGCCAGTAGCCAGGGGGCCACTGAAGCTTTCTTT.

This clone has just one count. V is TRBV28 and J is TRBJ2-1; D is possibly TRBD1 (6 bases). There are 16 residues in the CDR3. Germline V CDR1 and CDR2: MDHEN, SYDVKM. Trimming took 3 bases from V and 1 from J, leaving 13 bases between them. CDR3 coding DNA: TGTGCCAGCAGTTTCTTAGCAGGGGAATCCTACAATGAGCAGTTCTTC. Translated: CASSFLAGESYNEQFF.

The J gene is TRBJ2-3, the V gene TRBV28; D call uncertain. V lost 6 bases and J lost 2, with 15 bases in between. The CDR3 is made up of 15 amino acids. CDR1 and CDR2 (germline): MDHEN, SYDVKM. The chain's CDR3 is CASSQTPLLTDTQYF. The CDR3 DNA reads TGTGCCAGCAGCCAGACACCTCTCCTCACAGATACGCAGTATTTT.

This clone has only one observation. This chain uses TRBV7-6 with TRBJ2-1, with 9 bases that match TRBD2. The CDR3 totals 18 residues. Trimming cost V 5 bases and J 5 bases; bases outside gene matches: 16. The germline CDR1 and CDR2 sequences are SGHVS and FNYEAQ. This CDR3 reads CASSPGWWEREANNEQFF. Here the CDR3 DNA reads TGTGCCAGCAGCCCCGGCTGGTGGGAGCGGGAGGCCAACAATGAGCAGTTCTTC.

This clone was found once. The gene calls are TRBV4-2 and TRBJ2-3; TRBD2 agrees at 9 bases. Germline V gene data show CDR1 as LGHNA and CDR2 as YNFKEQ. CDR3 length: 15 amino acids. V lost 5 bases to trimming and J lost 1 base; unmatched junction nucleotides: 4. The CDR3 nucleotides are TGTGCCAGCAGCGTTCAGCGGGAGGGCACAGATACGCAGTATTTT. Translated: CASSVQREGTDTQYF.

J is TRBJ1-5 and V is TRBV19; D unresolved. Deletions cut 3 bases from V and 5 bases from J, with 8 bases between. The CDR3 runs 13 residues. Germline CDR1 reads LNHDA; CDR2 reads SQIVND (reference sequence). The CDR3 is CASSMRGYQPQHF. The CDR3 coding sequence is TGTGCCAGTAGTATGCGGGGTTATCAGCCCCAGCATTTT.

This CDR3 reads CASSIVGRETQYF. For the CDR3, the DNA is TGTGCCAGTAGTATAGTGGGGCGGGAGACCCAGTACTTC. The chain employs TRBV19 and TRBJ2-5; possible D gene TRBD1, 5 bases. Between the trimmed V and J ends, which lost 1 base and 5 bases, there was a span of 8 bases. Germline CDR1 and CDR2: LNHDA and SQIVND (reference sequence). CDR3 length: 13 residues.

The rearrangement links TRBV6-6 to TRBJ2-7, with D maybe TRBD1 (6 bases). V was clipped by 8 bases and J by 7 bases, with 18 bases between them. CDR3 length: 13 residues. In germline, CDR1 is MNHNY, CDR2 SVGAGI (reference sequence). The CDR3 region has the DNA TGTGCCAGCGGTCCTGGGGGCAGGGCGGAGCAGTACTTC. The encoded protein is CASGPGGRAEQYF.

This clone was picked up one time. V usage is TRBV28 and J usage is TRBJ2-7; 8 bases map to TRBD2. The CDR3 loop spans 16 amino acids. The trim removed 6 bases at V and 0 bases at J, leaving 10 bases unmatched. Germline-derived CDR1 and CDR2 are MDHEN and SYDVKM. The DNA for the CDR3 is TGTGCCAGCAGCCATTTAAGACTAGCGCACTCCTACGAGCAGTACTTC. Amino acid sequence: CASSHLRLAHSYEQYF. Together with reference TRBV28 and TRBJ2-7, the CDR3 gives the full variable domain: DVKVTQSSRYLVKRTGEKVFLECVQDMDHENMFWYRQDPGLGLRLIYFSYDVKMKEKGDIPEGYSVSREKKERFSLILESASTNQTSMYLCASSHLRLAHSYEQYFGPGTRLTVT.

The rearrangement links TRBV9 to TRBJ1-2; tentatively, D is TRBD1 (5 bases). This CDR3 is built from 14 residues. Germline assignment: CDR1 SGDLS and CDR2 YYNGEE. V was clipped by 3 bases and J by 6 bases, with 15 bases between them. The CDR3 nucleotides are TGTGCCAGCAGCGCTGGGGGGAGGGGCGATGGCTACACCTTC. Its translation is CASSAGGRGDGYTF.

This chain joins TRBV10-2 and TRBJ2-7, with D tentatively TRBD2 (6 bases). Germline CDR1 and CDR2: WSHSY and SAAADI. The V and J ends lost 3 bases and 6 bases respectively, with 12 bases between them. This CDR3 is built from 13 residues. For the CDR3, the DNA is TGCGCCAGCAGTGAAGCGACTAGAAGCGAGCAGTACTTC. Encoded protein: CASSEATRSEQYF.

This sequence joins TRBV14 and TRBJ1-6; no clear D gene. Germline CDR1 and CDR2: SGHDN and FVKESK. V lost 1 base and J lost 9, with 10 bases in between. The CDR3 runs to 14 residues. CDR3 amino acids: CASSQVRETSPLHF. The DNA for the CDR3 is TGTGCCAGCAGCCAAGTCCGGGAGACTTCACCCCTCCACTTT.

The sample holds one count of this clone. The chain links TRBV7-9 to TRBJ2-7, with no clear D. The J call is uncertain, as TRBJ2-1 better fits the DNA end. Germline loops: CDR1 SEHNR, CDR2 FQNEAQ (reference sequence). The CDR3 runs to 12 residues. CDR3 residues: CASSQTYNEQFF. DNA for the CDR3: TGTGCCAGCAGCCAGACTTACAATGAGCAGTTCTTC.

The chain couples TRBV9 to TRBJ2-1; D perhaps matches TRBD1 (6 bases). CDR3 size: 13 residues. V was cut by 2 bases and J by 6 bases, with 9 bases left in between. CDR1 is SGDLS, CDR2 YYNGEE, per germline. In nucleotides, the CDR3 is TGTGCCAGCAGCGTGGACAGACTCAATGAGCAGTTCTTC. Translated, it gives CASSVDRLNEQFF. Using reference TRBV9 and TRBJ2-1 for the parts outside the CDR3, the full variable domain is DSGVTQTPKHLITATGQRVTLRCSPRSGDLSVYWYQQSLDQGLQFLIQYYNGEERAKGNILERFSAQQFPDLHSELNLSSLELGDSALYFCASSVDRLNEQFFGPGTRLTVL.